This T cell receptor (beta chain) was captured by sequencing in a study of patients and donors after allogeneic stem cell transplantation. MiXCR, run by TCRdb on the RT-PCR reads, gives a single entry per CDR3 protein. Of fewer than 12,000 distinct CDR3 sequences listed, less than 25% are singletons. The sequence was obtained from a human donor who was either an allogeneic HSCT recipient or a stem cell or donor lymphocyte infusion donor (not recorded which). It is not recorded whose cells these are; they may come from a transplant donor. The source material was blood, either unsorted or a sorted T cell fraction (not recorded which).

The CDR3 protein is CASSEREHTEAFF. The CDR3 nucleotides are TGTGCCAGCAGTGAACGGGAACACACTGAAGCTTTCTTT. This rearrangement joins TRBV6-1 to TRBJ1-1; D not resolved. The CDR3 is 13 residues long. V was pared by 2 bases and J by 3 bases, with 7 bases between. Germline CDR1 is MNHNS and CDR2 is SASEGT.